This TCR beta chain was found in a study of blood T cell repertoires in COVID-19. Overall study: Sites in the United States, Italy and Spain provided acute and convalescent COVID-19 samples.

Clones were read by immunoSEQ multiplex PCR, and TCRdb kept only the in-frame ones, dropping some. The sample shows fewer than 250,000 clones, about 85% of them seen only once. The CDR3 runs to 15 residues. In germline, CDR1 is LGHDT, CDR2 YNNKEL (reference sequence). The V and J ends lost 4 bases and 1 base respectively, with 14 bases between them. V is TRBV3-1 (or the pseudogene TRBV3-2) and J is TRBJ2-7; a possible D gene is TRBD2 (5 bases). The sequence derives from a woman aged 60 to 75 with active or convalescent COVID-19. Sequencing input: peripheral blood. The CDR3 sequence: CASSPFPGESYEQYF. The CDR3 DNA reads TGTGCCAGCAGCCCCTTCCCCGGGGAGTCCTACGAGCAGTACTTC.